This TCR beta chain was sequenced in a study of blood T cells in healthy people across ages. The use of a sample-barcoded 5' primer and a J-beta primer mix characterized a second PCR of about 6 to 12 cycles. TCRdb re-derived calls from the 5' RACE reads in MiXCR, one entry per CDR3 protein. This sample has about 800,000 distinct CDR3 sequences, with 25% found just once. CDR1 and CDR2 from the germline V gene are MNHNY and SVGAGI (reference sequence). Trimming shortened V by 2 bases and J by 11 bases, and 16 bases separated the two germline ends. The CDR3 is made up of 14 amino acids. These same records also appear under a second study, on T cells of mothers and their children.

The sequence derives from a boy younger than 18 in good health. V usage is TRBV6-6 and J usage is TRBJ1-5, with D maybe TRBD1 (5 bases). Sequenced material: blood. CDR3 sequence reads: CASSYEGTARAQHF. As DNA, the CDR3 is TGTGCCAGCAGTTACGAAGGGACGGCGAGGGCCCAGCATTTT.